The source of this TCR beta chain is a study of blood T cell repertoires in COVID-19. Background on the study: Sites across the United States, Italy and Spain contributed samples from acute and convalescent COVID-19. T cells, B-cell-depleted T cells, or PBMCs supplied cDNA or gDNA.

In the authors' methods: Amplification of reference gene primers was used by the study to estimate nucleated cell counts. Clones were sequenced by immunoSEQ multiplex PCR, and TCRdb holds only the in-frame ones, with some missing. V and J calls plus clone size are reproduced from that table; the DNA served to infer D and trimming. Here the sample spans approximately 100,000 clones, just over 85% being singletons. The origin of this receptor is a human donor in a cohort sampled during active COVID-19. Sequencing input: peripheral blood.

CDR3 protein: CASSAPGTGDGYTF. The CDR3 DNA follows: TGTGCCAGCAGCGCCCCCGGGACAGGGGATGGCTACACCTTC. The chain has TRBV5-6 and TRBJ1-2, with 10 bases aligning to TRBD1. CDR3 length equals 14 residues. Trimming cost V 4 bases and J 6 bases; bases outside gene matches: 6. CDR1 is SGHDT, CDR2 YYEEEE, per germline.